Presented here are 19 T cell receptor beta chains from one specimen sequenced in a study of T cells in localized non-small cell lung cancer. Some clones are missing from TCRdb's copy, which holds only in-frame ones; the method was immunoSEQ multiplex PCR. The sample has under 35,000 clones, roughly 75% seen once. This specimen consisted of peripheral blood, obtained before any cancer treatment. These receptors came from a male donor aged 60 or over with stage II squamous cell lung carcinoma.

The genes are TRBV6-5 and TRBJ1-2; no clear D gene. The length of the CDR3 is 16 residues. Trimming removed 0 bases at V and 4 bases at J, with 15 bases between. Per the germline V gene, CDR1 is MNHEY and CDR2 is SVGAGI. The CDR3 loop reads CASSYSNQPSGYGYTF. The CDR3 nucleotides are TGTGCCAGCAGTTACTCGAACCAACCGAGCGGCTATGGCTACACCTTC.

The CDR3 DNA reads as TGTGCCAGTAGTATAATTTCGGGAGGGACCTACGAGCAGTACTTC. This gives the protein CASSIISGGTYEQYF. The rearrangement links TRBV19 to TRBJ2-7, with TRBD2 matching over 8 bases. Germline V gene sequence: CDR1 LNHDA, CDR2 SQIVND (reference sequence). The CDR3 is 15 amino acids. The J segment lost 2 bases and the V segment lost 2 bases, leaving 5 bases of the junction unmatched.

The gene calls are TRBV7-9 and TRBJ1-2; D remains ambiguous. Germline CDR1 SEHNR, CDR2 FQNEAQ (reference sequence). The ends were cut back, 0 bases at V and 1 base at J, with 9 bases in the middle. The CDR3 runs to 15 residues. CDR3 sequence: CASSLALKVNYGYTF. The DNA of the CDR3 is TGTGCCAGCAGCTTAGCGCTCAAAGTTAACTATGGCTACACCTTC.

V and J are TRBV5-4 and TRBJ2-5; D unresolved. The germline CDR1 and CDR2 sequences are SGHNT and YYREEE (reference sequence). V gave up 2 bases and J gave up 5 bases, with 13 bases separating them. CDR3 size: 14 residues. DNA for the CDR3: TGTGCCAGCAGCTTTGAATTCTCATCGGAGACCCAGTACTTC. Its protein product is CASSFEFSSETQYF.

This clone was detected only a few times. This chain joins TRBV6-1 and TRBJ1-6, with 9 bases matching TRBD1. The V gene end was trimmed by 11 bases and the J gene end by 7 bases; junction bases not matched to a gene: 6. The CDR3 runs to 13 residues. Germline CDR1 is MNHNS and CDR2 is SASEGT. The CDR3 nucleotides are TGTGCCGGGGCCGGGACAGGGAATTCACCCCTCCACTTT. Encoded protein: CAGAGTGNSPLHF.

The J gene is TRBJ1-4, the V gene TRBV6-1; D call uncertain. Germline V gene data show CDR1 as MNHNS and CDR2 as SASEGT. V shed 3 bases and J shed 8 bases, with 13 bases lying between them. The CDR3 consists of 14 residues. CDR3 in amino acids: CASSEGFVSEKLFF. The CDR3 DNA reads TGTGCCAGCAGTGAGGGGTTTGTAAGCGAAAAACTGTTTTTT.

The gene calls are TRBV2 and TRBJ2-5, with D perhaps matching TRBD2 (6 bases). The CDR3 is made up of 13 amino acids. Germline V lookup: CDR1 SNHLY, CDR2 FYNNEI. The V end lost 4 bases, the J end lost 5 bases, and 11 bases lay between the germline ends. CDR3 sequence: CASSGRGRETQYF. In DNA, the CDR3 is TGTGCCAGCAGTGGGCGGGGAAGGGAGACCCAGTACTTC.

This clone occurred once. The gene calls are TRBV6-5 and TRBJ2-7; D gene uncertain. V lost 6 bases and J lost 4, with 16 bases in between. Germline loops: CDR1 MNHEY, CDR2 SVGAGI. This CDR3 is 14 amino acids long. Here the CDR3 DNA reads TGTGCCAGCAGCAACAACCCCACTCGGTACGAGCAGTACTTC. Translating it yields CASSNNPTRYEQYF.

The gene calls are TRBV6-5 and TRBJ1-2; D is unresolved. Germline V CDR1 and CDR2: MNHEY, SVGAGI. The CDR3 is 15 amino acids. Trimming cost V 6 bases and J 6 bases, with 20 bases left between them. CDR3 bases: TGTGCCAGCAGCGAGACCCGCAGAGGGTTTGATGGCTACACCTTC. Amino acid sequence: CASSETRRGFDGYTF.

The V gene is TRBV2, the J gene TRBJ2-3; no clear D. The CDR3 covers 13 residues. V was clipped by 6 bases and J by 0 bases, with 7 bases between them. Germline loops: CDR1 SNHLY, CDR2 FYNNEI. In nucleotides, the CDR3 is TGTGCCAGCAGGGTCAGAAGCACAGATACGCAGTATTTT. Its translation: CASRVRSTDTQYF.

The V and J genes are TRBV30 and TRBJ2-7, with 7 bases identical to TRBD2. Per the germline V gene, CDR1 is GTSNPN and CDR2 is SVGIG (reference sequence). This CDR3 is built from 15 residues. V lost 3 bases, J lost 2 bases, and 10 bases stayed unmatched. The CDR3 nucleotides read TGTGCCTGGAGACCAGTGGGGGACTACACCTACGAGCAGTACTTC. Amino acids: CAWRPVGDYTYEQYF. The entire variable domain, with the rest obtained from reference TRBV30 and TRBJ2-7, is as follows: SQTIHQWPATLVQPVGSPLSLECTVEGTSNPNLYWYRQAAGRGLQLLFYSVGIGQISSEVPQNLSASRPQDRQFILSSKKLLLSDSGFYLCAWRPVGDYTYEQYFGPGTRLTVT.

V usage is TRBV5-6 and J usage is TRBJ2-2; no reliable D call. The length of the CDR3 is 11 residues. Trimming took off 0 bases at V and 6 bases at J, with 0 bases between the two ends. CDR1 and CDR2 from the germline V gene are SGHDT and YYEEEE. CDR3 nucleotides: TGTGCCAGCAGCTTGGCCGGGGAGCTGTTTTTT. Translation: CASSLAGELFF.

This clone appeared a single time. This sequence joins TRBV29-1 and TRBJ1-4; D unclear. CDR3 length equals 14 residues. Germline V gene lookup returns CDR1 SQVTM and CDR2 ANQGSEA. Trimming removed 4 bases at V and 0 bases at J, with 9 bases between. The CDR3: CSVAWSPTNEKLFF. CDR3 coding DNA: TGCAGCGTTGCATGGAGCCCAACTAATGAAAAACTGTTTTTT.

The CDR3 sequence is CASSFGGSGANVLTF. The CDR3 coding sequence is TGTGCCAGCAGCTTTGGAGGGTCTGGGGCCAACGTCCTGACTTTC. V is TRBV11-2 and J is TRBJ2-6; TRBD2 is a possible D gene (6 bases). In germline, CDR1 is SGHAT, CDR2 FQNNGV. V lost 3 bases to trimming and J lost 1 base, with 7 bases between them. The CDR3 loop spans 15 amino acids. The entire variable domain, with the rest obtained from reference TRBV11-2 and TRBJ2-6, is as follows: EAGVAQSPRYKIIEKRQSVAFWCNPISGHATLYWYQQILGQGPKLLIQFQNNGVVDDSQLPKDRFSAERLKGVDSTLKIQPAKLEDSAVYLCASSFGGSGANVLTFGAGSRLTVL.

V and J are TRBV6-5 and TRBJ2-2; tentatively, D is TRBD2 (6 bases). CDR1 is MNHEY and CDR2 is SVGAGI in the germline V gene. The CDR3 has 15 amino acids. V was shortened by 7 bases and J by 4 bases, with 16 bases between the two germline ends. Here the CDR3 reads CASTMTRTITGELFF. The CDR3 region has the DNA TGTGCCAGCACCATGACTAGGACCATCACCGGGGAGCTGTTTTTT.

This chain uses TRBV19 with TRBJ1-5; no firm D call. The V end lost 2 bases, the J end lost 5 bases, and 4 bases lay between the germline ends. Germline V gene sequence: CDR1 LNHDA, CDR2 SQIVND (reference sequence). CDR3 length: 12 amino acids. CDR3 DNA sequence: TGTGCCAGTAGTATATCGGATCAGCCCCAGCATTTT. It yields the protein CASSISDQPQHF.

The V and J genes are TRBV5-4 and TRBJ1-2, with no clear D. V was cut by 1 base and J by 2 bases, with 0 bases left in between. This CDR3 comprises 11 residues. Looked up from germline, CDR1 is SGHNT and CDR2 is YYREEE (reference sequence). In nucleotides, the CDR3 is TGTGCCAGCAGCTTGAACTATGGCTACACCTTC. This codes for CASSLNYGYTF.

The chain is built from TRBV5-1 and TRBJ2-7; a weak D match, TRBD2 (5 bases). The V end lost 0 bases, the J end lost 5 bases, and 12 bases lay between the germline ends. CDR1 and CDR2 (germline): SGHRS, YFSETQ. The CDR3 consists of 14 residues. CDR3 DNA sequence: TGCGCCAGCAGCTTGGGACCGGAGGACCACGAGCAGTACTTC. It codes for CASSLGPEDHEQYF.

The chain carries TRBV2 and TRBJ2-1, with D possibly being TRBD2 (5 bases). V lost 8 bases and J lost 5, with 19 bases in between. This CDR3 is 15 amino acids long. Germline V gene data show CDR1 as SNHLY and CDR2 as FYNNEI. The CDR3 spells CASSHIEDSDNEQFF. CDR3 bases: TGTGCCAGCTCCCATATCGAGGACTCTGACAATGAGCAGTTCTTC. The full variable domain, in which reference TRBV2 and TRBJ2-1 provide the parts outside the CDR3, is EPEVTQTPSHQVTQMGQEVILRCVPISNHLYFYWYRQILGQKVEFLVSFYNNEISEKSEIFDDQFSVERPDGSNFTLKIRSTKLEDSAMYFCASSHIEDSDNEQFFGPGTRLTVL.